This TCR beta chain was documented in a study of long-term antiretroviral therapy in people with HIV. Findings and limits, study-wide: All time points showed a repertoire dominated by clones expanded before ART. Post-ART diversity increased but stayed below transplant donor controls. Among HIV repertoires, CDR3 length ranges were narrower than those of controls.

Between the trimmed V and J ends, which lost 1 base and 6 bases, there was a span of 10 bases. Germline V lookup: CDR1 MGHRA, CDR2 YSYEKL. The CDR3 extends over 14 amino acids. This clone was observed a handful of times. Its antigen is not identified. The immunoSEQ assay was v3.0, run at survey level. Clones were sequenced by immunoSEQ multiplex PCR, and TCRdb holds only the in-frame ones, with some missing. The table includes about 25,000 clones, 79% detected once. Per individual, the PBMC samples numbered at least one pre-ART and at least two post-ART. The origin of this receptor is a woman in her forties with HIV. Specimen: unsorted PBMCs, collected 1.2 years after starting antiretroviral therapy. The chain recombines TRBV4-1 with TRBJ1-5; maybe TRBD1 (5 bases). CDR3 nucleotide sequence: TGCGCCAGCAGCCAAGTAAGAGGGGTTCAGCCCCAGCATTTT. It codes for CASSQVRGVQPQHF.